The source of this T cell receptor beta chain is a study of identical twins. Study observations and caveats: Beta out-of-frame sequences showed weaker excess sharing between twins.

From the 5' RACE reads, TCRdb called clonotypes with MiXCR, one entry per CDR3 protein. The sample shows 1.5 million to 2 million distinct CDR3 sequences, 32% of them seen only once. The germline V gene encodes CDR1 LNHDA and CDR2 SQIVND (reference sequence). CDR3 size: 13 residues. Only a few counts were recorded for this clonotype. Its antigen remains unidentified. The sample consisted of cord blood. This sequence originates from a newborn girl in good health. The chain links TRBV19 to TRBJ2-5; D uncertain. The DNA matches TRBJ2-7 better at its end, which makes the J call doubtful. This chain's CDR3 is CASSWVVSYEQYF. Written as DNA, the CDR3 is TGTGCCAGTAGTTGGGTAGTATCCTACGAGCAGTACTTC.